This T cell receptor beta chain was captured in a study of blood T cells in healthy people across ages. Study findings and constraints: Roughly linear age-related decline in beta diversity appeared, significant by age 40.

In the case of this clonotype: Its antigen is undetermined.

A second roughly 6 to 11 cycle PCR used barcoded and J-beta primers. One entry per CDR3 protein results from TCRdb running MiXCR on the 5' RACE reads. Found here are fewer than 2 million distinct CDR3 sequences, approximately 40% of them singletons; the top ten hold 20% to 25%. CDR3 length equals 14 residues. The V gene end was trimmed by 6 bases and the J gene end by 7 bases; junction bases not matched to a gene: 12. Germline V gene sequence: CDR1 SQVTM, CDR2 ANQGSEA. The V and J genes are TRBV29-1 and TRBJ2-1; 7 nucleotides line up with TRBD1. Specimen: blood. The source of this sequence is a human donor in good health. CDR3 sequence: CSVSGTVGWNEQFF. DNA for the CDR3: TGCAGCGTATCCGGGACAGTCGGATGGAATGAGCAGTTCTTC.